The clone carrying this T cell receptor (beta chain) was detected a few times. Its antigen is unidentified. One entry per CDR3 protein results from TCRdb running MiXCR on the reads. This sample carries 380,000 or so distinct CDR3 sequences, about a third of them seen once, and the ten largest clones take around an eighth. The data are from a study of T cell repertoires in cytomegalovirus infection. Study-level information: Recently identified HLA-C-restricted CMV epitopes were used, and well-studied HLA-B-restricted CMV epitopes were used as well.

Deletions cut 4 bases from V and 5 bases from J, with 6 bases between. The length of the CDR3 is 13 residues. In germline, CDR1 is MDHEN, CDR2 SYDVKM. This sample comprised cultured PBMCs, obtained from culture after CMV antigen stimulation. This chain connects TRBV28 to TRBJ1-6; D remains unclear. The receptor's source is a human donor in good health (CMV status not recorded). Some clones in this sample may be carry-over from other donors' samples. CDR3 region: CASSWKDNSPLHF. CDR3 DNA sequence: TGTGCCAGCAGTTGGAAGGATAATTCACCCCTCCACTTT. Looking up the rest from reference TRBV28 and TRBJ1-6 gives the full variable domain: DVKVTQSSRYLVKRTGEKVFLECVQDMDHENMFWYRQDPGLGLRLIYFSYDVKMKEKGDIPEGYSVSREKKERFSLILESASTNQTSMYLCASSWKDNSPLHFGNGTRLTVT.